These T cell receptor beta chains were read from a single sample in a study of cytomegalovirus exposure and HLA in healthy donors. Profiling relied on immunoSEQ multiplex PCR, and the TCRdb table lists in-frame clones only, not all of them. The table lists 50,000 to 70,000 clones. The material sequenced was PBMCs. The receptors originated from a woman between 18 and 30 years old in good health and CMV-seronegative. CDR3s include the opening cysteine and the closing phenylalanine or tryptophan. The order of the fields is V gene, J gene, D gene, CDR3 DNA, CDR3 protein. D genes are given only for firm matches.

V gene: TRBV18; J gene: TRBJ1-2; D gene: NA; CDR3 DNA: TGTGCCAGCTCACCACCCTATCTCGCTAACTATGGCTACACCTTC; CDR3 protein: CASSPPYLANYGYTF
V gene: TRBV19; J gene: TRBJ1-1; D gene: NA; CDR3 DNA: TGTGCCAGTAGCCCCTGGGGGGATGAAGCTTTCTTT; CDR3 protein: CASSPWGDEAFF
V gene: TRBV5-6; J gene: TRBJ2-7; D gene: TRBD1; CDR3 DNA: TGTGCCAGCAGCCTGGGACAGTCTCCCTACGAGCAGTACTTC; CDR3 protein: CASSLGQSPYEQYF
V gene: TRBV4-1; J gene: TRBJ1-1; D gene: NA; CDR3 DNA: TGCGCCAGCAGCCAAGGGGGGGGTTCCCCCGGCACTGAAGCTTTCTTT; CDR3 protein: CASSQGGGSPGTEAFF
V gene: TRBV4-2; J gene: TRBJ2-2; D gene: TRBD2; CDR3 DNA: TGTGCCAGCAGCCGACTCCCAGCGGGAGGTGGCCCCGGGGAGCTGTTTTTT; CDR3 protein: CASSRLPAGGGPGELFF
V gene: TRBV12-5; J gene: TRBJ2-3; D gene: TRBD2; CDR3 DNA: TGTGCTAGTGGTTTAGGACTAGCGGAAAGCACAGATACGCAGTATTTT; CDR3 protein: CASGLGLAESTDTQYF
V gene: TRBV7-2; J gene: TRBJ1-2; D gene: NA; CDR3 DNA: TGTGCCAGCAGTTCCTCCGTCAGCGGGGCGGGGTATGGCTACACCTTC; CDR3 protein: CASSSSVSGAGYGYTF
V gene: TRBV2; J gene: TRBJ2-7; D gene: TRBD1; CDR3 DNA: TGTGCCACCGAAGAGGGACAGGGGAGCGCCTACGAGCAGTACTTC; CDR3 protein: CATEEGQGSAYEQYF
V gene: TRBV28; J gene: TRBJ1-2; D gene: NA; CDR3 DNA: TGTGCCAGCAGTTTGACAGGCGTCCGCGGCTACACCTTC; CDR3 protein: CASSLTGVRGYTF
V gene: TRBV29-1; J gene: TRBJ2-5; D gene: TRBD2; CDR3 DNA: TGCAGCGTCCCCCTAGCGGGCCCCCAAGAGACCCAGTACTTC; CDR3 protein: CSVPLAGPQETQYF
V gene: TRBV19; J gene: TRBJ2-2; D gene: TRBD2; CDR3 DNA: TGTGCCAGTCGCTGGGGGCGGGAGGTCGGGGAGCTGTTTTTT; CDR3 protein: CASRWGREVGELFF
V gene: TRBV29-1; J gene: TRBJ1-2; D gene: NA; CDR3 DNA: TGCAGCGGCGGGGACTTGTATGGCTACACCTTC; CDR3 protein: CSGGDLYGYTF
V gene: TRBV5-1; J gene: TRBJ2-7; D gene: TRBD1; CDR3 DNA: TGCGCCAGCAGCTTGACGGGACAGACCATTGCGGAGCAGTACTTC; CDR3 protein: CASSLTGQTIAEQYF
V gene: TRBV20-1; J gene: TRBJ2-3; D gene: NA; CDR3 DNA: TGCAGTGCTAGGGCCCCAGATACGCAGTATTTT; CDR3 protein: CSARAPDTQYF
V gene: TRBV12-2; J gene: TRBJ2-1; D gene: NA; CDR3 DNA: TGTGCAAGTCGCTTATCCCCGCTGGGACTAGCATCCCATGAGCAGTTCTTC; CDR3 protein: CASRLSPLGLASHEQFF
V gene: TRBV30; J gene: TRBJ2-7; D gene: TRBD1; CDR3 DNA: TGTGCCTGGAGGGCAGGGGGAACCTACGAGCAGTACTTC; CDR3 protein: CAWRAGGTYEQYF
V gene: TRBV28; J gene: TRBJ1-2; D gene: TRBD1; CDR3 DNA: TGTGCCAGCAGCAGGGGGTCCGGGAGTGGCTACACCTTC; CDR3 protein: CASSRGSGSGYTF
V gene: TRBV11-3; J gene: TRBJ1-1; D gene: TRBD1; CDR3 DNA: TGTGCCAGCAGCTTCGCGACAGGGGGCACTGAAGATTTCTTT; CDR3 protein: CASSFATGGTEDFF